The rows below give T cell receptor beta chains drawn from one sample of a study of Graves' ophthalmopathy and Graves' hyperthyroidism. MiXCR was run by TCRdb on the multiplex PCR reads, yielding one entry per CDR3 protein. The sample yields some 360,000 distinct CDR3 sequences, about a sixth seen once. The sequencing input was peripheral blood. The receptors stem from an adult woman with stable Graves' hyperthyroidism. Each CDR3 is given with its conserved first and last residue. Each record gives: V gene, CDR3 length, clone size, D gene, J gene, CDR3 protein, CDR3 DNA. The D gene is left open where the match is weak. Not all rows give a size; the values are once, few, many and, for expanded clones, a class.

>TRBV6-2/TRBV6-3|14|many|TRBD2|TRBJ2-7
CASSYYSGRGEQYF
TGTGCCAGCAGCTACTATAGCGGGAGAGGCGAGCAGTACTTC
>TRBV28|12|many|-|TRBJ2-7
CASSPGLYEQYF
TGTGCCAGCAGTCCTGGGTTATACGAGCAGTACTTC
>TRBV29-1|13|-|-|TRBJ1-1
CSVERGAGTEAFF
TGCAGCGTTGAAAGGGGGGCGGGCACTGAAGCTTTCTTT
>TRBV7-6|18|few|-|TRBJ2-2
CASSPVVDSGTNTGELFF
TGTGCCAGCAGCCCCGTAGTGGACAGCGGGACGAACACCGGGGAGCTGTTTTTT
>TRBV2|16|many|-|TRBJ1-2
CASSDSLTVLNYGYTF
TGTGCCAGCAGTGACAGCCTCACAGTCCTAAACTATGGCTACACCTTC
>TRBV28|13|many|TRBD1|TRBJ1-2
CASSLAGGKGYTF
TGTGCCAGCAGTTTGGCAGGGGGCAAGGGCTACACCTTC
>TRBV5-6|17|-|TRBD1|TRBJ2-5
CASSFQGALGPGKTQYF
TGTGCCAGCAGCTTCCAGGGGGCGTTGGGGCCCGGAAAGACCCAGTACTTC
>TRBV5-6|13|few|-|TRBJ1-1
CASSSDVTGQAFF
TGTGCCAGCAGCTCCGACGTGACAGGACAAGCTTTCTTT
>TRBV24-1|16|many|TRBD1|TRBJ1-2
CATSAGPGQGADGYTF
TGTGCCACCAGTGCCGGGCCTGGACAGGGCGCCGATGGCTACACCTTC
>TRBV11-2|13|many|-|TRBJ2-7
CASGGRVDYEQYF
TGTGCCAGCGGAGGACGGGTGGACTACGAGCAGTACTTC
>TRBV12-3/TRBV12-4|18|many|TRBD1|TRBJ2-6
CASSLDRGPYSGANVLTF
TGTGCCAGCAGTTTAGACAGGGGGCCCTATTCTGGGGCCAACGTCCTGACTTTC
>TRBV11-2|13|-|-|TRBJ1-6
CASSLVVTSPLHF
TGTGCCAGCAGCTTAGTAGTCACCTCGCCCCTCCACTTT
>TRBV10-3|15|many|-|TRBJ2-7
CAISEFGMNSYEQYF
TGTGCCATCAGTGAGTTCGGCATGAACTCCTACGAGCAGTACTTC
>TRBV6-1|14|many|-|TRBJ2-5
CASIPRRAQETQYF
TGTGCCAGCATCCCTCGCAGGGCCCAAGAGACCCAGTACTTC
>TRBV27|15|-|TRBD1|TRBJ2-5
CASSLGTGSMETQYF
TGTGCCAGCAGTCTGGGGACAGGGTCTATGGAGACCCAGTACTTC
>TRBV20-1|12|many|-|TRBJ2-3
CSAREQADTQYF
TGCAGTGCTAGAGAGCAGGCAGATACGCAGTATTTT
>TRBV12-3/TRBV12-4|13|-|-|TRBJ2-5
CASSLRQEETQYF
TGTGCCAGCAGTTTGAGACAGGAAGAGACCCAGTACTTC
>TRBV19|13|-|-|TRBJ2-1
CASSWAAYNEQFF
TGTGCCAGTAGTTGGGCGGCTTACAATGAGCAGTTCTTC
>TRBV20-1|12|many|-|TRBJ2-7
CSAVAEDYEQYF
TGCAGTGCTGTAGCGGAAGACTACGAGCAGTACTTC
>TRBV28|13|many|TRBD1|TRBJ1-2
CASRQGQVGGYTF
TGTGCCAGCAGACAGGGACAGGTTGGCGGCTACACCTTC
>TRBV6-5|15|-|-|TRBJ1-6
CASSYGRGSNSPLHF
TGTGCCAGCAGTTACGGGCGGGGCTCGAATTCACCCCTCCACTTT
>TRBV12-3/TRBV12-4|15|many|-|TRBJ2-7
CASSSRRDSAYEQYF
TGTGCCAGCAGTTCCAGGAGGGACAGCGCCTACGAGCAGTACTTC
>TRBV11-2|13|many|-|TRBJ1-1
CASSLMIGTEAFF
TGTGCCAGCAGCTTGATGATAGGCACTGAAGCTTTCTTT
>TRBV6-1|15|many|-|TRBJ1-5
CASSDHHTLIQPQHF
TGTGCCAGCAGTGACCACCACACCCTCATCCAGCCCCAGCATTTT
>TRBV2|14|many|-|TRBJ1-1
CASSDAPMNTEAFF
TGTGCCAGCAGTGATGCACCCATGAACACTGAAGCTTTCTTT
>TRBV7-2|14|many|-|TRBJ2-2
CASSYMQGRGELFF
TGTGCCAGCAGCTATATGCAGGGTCGAGGGGAGCTGTTTTTT
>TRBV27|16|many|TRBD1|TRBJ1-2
CASSLSPGTGDLGYTF
TGTGCCAGCAGTTTATCCCCTGGGACAGGGGATTTGGGCTACACCTTC
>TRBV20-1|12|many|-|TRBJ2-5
CSARTGKGTQYF
TGCAGTGCTAGGACTGGAAAGGGGACCCAGTACTTC
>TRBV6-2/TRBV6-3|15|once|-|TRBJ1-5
CASKWSQGSNQPQHF
TGTGCCAGCAAATGGTCGCAGGGAAGCAATCAGCCCCAGCATTTT
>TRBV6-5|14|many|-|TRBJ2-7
CASSRTRQGYEQYF
TGTGCCAGCAGTCGTACTCGGCAGGGCTACGAGCAGTACTTC
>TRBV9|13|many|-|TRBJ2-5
CASSPRHQETQYF
TGTGCCAGCAGCCCCCGGCACCAAGAGACCCAGTACTTC
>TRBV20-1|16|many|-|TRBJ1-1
CSARAPQGFGNTEAFF
TGCAGTGCTAGAGCACCTCAGGGTTTTGGGAACACTGAAGCTTTCTTT
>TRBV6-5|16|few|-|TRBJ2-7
CASSYSMAGRSYEQYF
TGTGCCAGCAGTTACTCTATGGCAGGGCGGTCCTACGAGCAGTACTTC
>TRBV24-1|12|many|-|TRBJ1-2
CATSDQDYGYTF
TGTGCCACCAGTGATCAAGACTATGGCTACACCTTC
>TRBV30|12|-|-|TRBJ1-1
CAWINSGTEAFF
TGTGCCTGGATTAACAGTGGCACTGAAGCTTTCTTT
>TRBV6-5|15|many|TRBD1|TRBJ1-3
CASSSQGAAGNTIYF
TGTGCCAGCAGTTCACAGGGGGCTGCGGGAAACACCATATATTTT
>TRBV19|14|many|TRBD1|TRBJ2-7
CASSGRDRSYEQYF
TGTGCCAGTAGTGGCCGGGACAGATCCTACGAGCAGTACTTC
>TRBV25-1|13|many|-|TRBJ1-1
CASSGSGDTEAFF
TGTGCCAGCAGTGGGTCTGGGGACACTGAAGCTTTCTTT
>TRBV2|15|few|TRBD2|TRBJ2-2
CASSEGTSVTGELFF
TGTGCCAGCAGTGAGGGGACTAGCGTCACCGGGGAGCTGTTTTTT
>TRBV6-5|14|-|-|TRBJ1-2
CASSYRTDHGGYTF
TGTGCCAGCAGTTACAGGACCGACCACGGAGGCTACACCTTC
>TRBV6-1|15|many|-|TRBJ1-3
CASSSPGLTGNTIYF
TGTGCCAGCAGTTCGCCAGGGCTCACTGGAAACACCATATATTTT
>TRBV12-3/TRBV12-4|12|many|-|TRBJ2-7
CASSVNRYEQYF
TGTGCCAGCAGTGTCAATCGCTACGAGCAGTACTTC
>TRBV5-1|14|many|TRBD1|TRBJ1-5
CASSPDRGGQPQHF
TGCGCCAGCAGTCCCGACAGGGGTGGTCAGCCCCAGCATTTT
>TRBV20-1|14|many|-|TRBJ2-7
CSARSTVRSYEQYF
TGCAGTGCTAGAAGCACTGTCCGTTCCTACGAGCAGTACTTC
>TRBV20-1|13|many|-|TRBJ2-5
CSASYVVEETQYF
TGCAGTGCTAGTTACGTTGTTGAGGAGACCCAGTACTTC
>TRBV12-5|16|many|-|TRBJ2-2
CASGLVIAKHTGELFF
TGTGCTAGTGGTTTGGTAATAGCGAAGCACACCGGGGAGCTGTTTTTT